The 31 T cell receptor beta chains in this list originate from one sample, sequenced in a study of T cells after yellow fever vaccination. TCRdb called the 5' RACE reads again in MiXCR, with one record for every CDR3 protein. The table includes about 94,000 distinct CDR3 sequences, 8% to 10% detected once. The source was CD8+ T cells not binding an NS4B(214-222) dextramer, sorted from PBMCs, collected roughly 14 days after the first yellow fever vaccination. These receptors originate from a man aged 18 to 35 who received the YFV17D yellow fever vaccine.

The CDR3 loop reads CAISGGDRDQETQYF. The CDR3 bases are TGTGCCATCAGTGGGGGGGACAGGGACCAAGAGACCCAGTACTTC. V gene TRBV10-3 combines with J gene TRBJ2-5; 9 positions match TRBD1. V was clipped by 4 bases and J by 0 bases; unmatched bases: 3. The CDR3 is 15 residues long. CDR1 is ENHRY and CDR2 is SYGVKD in the germline V gene.

The gene calls are TRBV29-1 and TRBJ1-1; TRBD1 might be the D (5 bases). CDR1 SQVTM and CDR2 ANQGSEA come from the germline V gene. This CDR3 has 13 amino acids. V shed 3 bases and J shed 4 bases, with 12 bases lying between them. The CDR3 DNA follows: TGCAGCGTTGAGGCGGGGCCAGGCACTGAAGCTTTCTTT. Translating it yields CSVEAGPGTEAFF. Drawing the rest from reference TRBV29-1 and TRBJ1-1, the complete variable domain is SAVISQKPSRDICQRGTSLTIQCQVDSQVTMMFWYRQQPGQSLTLIATANQGSEATYESGFVIDKFPISRPNLTFSTLTVSNMSPEDSSIYLCSVEAGPGTEAFFGQGTRLTVV.

This clonotype was seen ten or more times. This sequence joins TRBV20-1 and TRBJ2-1; D might be TRBD2 (6 bases). Trimming pared 0 bases from V and 0 bases from J, leaving 9 bases between. The CDR3 sequence is 15 residues long. Per germline, CDR1 DFQATT and CDR2 SNEGSKA (reference sequence). CDR3 nucleotides: TGCAGTGCTAGAGATGCGGGGAGCTCCTACAATGAGCAGTTCTTC. Translation: CSARDAGSSYNEQFF.

V usage is TRBV7-3 and J usage is TRBJ2-3; 8 bases are a match to TRBD2. CDR1 and CDR2 (germline): SGHTA, FQGTGA. This CDR3 is 15 amino acids long. The J segment lost 0 bases and the V segment lost 3 bases, leaving 2 bases of the junction unmatched. CDR3 in DNA: TGTGCCAGCAGCTTCGCTAGCGGGAGCACAGATACGCAGTATTTT. Its protein product is CASSFASGSTDTQYF.

The chain recombines TRBV7-9 with TRBJ1-3; 9 bases are shared with TRBD1. CDR1 SEHNR and CDR2 FQNEAQ come from the germline V gene (reference sequence). The CDR3 extends over 15 amino acids. Germline trimming cut 7 bases from V and 0 bases from J; bases unmatched to any gene: 4. CDR3: CASTGTGRSGNTIYF. DNA for the CDR3: TGTGCCAGCACTGGGACAGGGCGCTCTGGAAACACCATATATTTT.

This sequence joins TRBV20-1 and TRBJ1-6; 7 nucleotides match TRBD1. Germline CDR1 DFQATT, CDR2 SNEGSKA (reference sequence). The V segment lost 5 bases and the J segment 3 bases; nucleotides outside the gene matches: 16. The CDR3 is made up of 18 amino acids. CDR3 nucleotide sequence: TGCAGTGCTTCTAGAACCCAGGGGGAGACCTTCTATAATTCACCCCTCCACTTT. Its translation: CSASRTQGETFYNSPLHF.

V usage is TRBV4-2 and J usage is TRBJ1-5; D gene ambiguous. The CDR3 extends over 16 amino acids. V dropped 0 bases and J dropped 1 base, with 10 bases sitting between them. Germline CDR1 is LGHNA and CDR2 is YNFKEQ. The CDR3 reads CASSQDLEVSNQPQHF. The CDR3 coding sequence is TGTGCCAGCAGCCAAGATTTAGAGGTGAGCAATCAGCCCCAGCATTTT.

The J gene is TRBJ2-7, the V gene TRBV6-1; D perhaps matches TRBD1 (6 bases). V shed 6 bases and J shed 4 bases, with 13 bases lying between them. Germline CDR1 is MNHNS and CDR2 is SASEGT. The CDR3 contains 13 residues. CDR3 protein: CASRPGQFYEQYF. CDR3 DNA: TGTGCCAGCAGGCCTGGACAGTTTTACGAGCAGTACTTC.

A few counts support this clonotype. This chain joins TRBV3-1 and TRBJ2-4, with 7 bases fitting TRBD1. CDR1 and CDR2 (germline): LGHDT, YNNKEL (reference sequence). V shed 1 base, J shed 4 bases, and the junction held 10 bases outside the gene matches. The CDR3 spans 17 residues. CDR3 amino acids: CASSQVVDTGQKNIQYF. The CDR3 DNA is TGTGCCAGCAGCCAAGTCGTGGATACGGGACAGAAAAACATTCAGTACTTC. Complete variable domain (other parts from reference TRBV3-1 and TRBJ2-4): DTAVSQTPKYLVTQMGNDKSIKCEQNLGHDTMYWYKQDSKKFLKIMFSYNNKELIINETVPNRFSPKSPDKAHLNLHINSLELGDSAVYFCASSQVVDTGQKNIQYFGAGTRLSVL.

The chain carries TRBV12-3 or TRBV12-4 and TRBJ2-1; D is unclear. The CDR3 runs to 15 residues. Trimming removed 3 bases from V and 0 bases from J, with 9 bases in between. CDR3 residues: CASSFGEGSYNEQFF. The CDR3 bases are TGTGCCAGCAGTTTTGGGGAAGGCTCCTACAATGAGCAGTTCTTC.

CDR3 sequence reads: CASSPRKVGLNV. As DNA, the CDR3 is TGCGCCAGCAGCCCTAGGAAAGTAGGCTTGAACGTC. The rearrangement links TRBV5-1 to TRBJ2-7, with D hard to call. CDR3 length: 12 residues. Germline CDR1 SGHRS, CDR2 YFSETQ.

This chain joins TRBV28 and TRBJ1-1; D uncertain. The CDR3 has 14 residues. V was clipped by 6 bases and J by 0 bases, with 11 bases between them. Germline V gene data show CDR1 as MDHEN and CDR2 as SYDVKM. This CDR3 reads CASRPHIVNTEAFF. CDR3 DNA: TGTGCCAGCAGGCCTCATATTGTGAACACTGAAGCTTTCTTT.

The rearrangement joins TRBV5-1 to TRBJ2-7; D is undetermined. The V gene lost 1 base and the J gene lost 1 base, with 9 bases spanning the gap. Germline lookup yields CDR1 SGHRS and CDR2 YFSETQ. The CDR3 consists of 14 residues. CDR3 sequence (DNA): TGCGCCAGCAGCTTGTTACGGCCGTCCTACGAGCAGTACTTC. It is translated as CASSLLRPSYEQYF.

This rearrangement joins TRBV5-1 to TRBJ2-3, with 8 bases aligning to TRBD2. The CDR3 runs 15 residues. Per the germline V gene, CDR1 is SGHRS and CDR2 is YFSETQ. J was trimmed by 2 bases and V by 4 bases; bases with no gene match: 6. Here the CDR3 DNA reads TGCGCCAGCAGCCCCATAGCGGGGTCCACAGATACGCAGTATTTT. This gives the protein CASSPIAGSTDTQYF.

This clonotype was counted a few times. The gene calls are TRBV30 and TRBJ1-5, with TRBD1 as a possible D gene (5 bases). Trimming removed 3 bases from V and 5 bases from J, with 14 bases in between. This CDR3 is built from 14 residues. CDR1 and CDR2 from the germline V gene are GTSNPN and SVGIG (reference sequence). As DNA, the CDR3 is TGTGCCTGGAGCCCCGTCCGAGGGGATCAGCCCCAGCATTTT. Its translation: CAWSPVRGDQPQHF.

This clonotype was found many times. The V gene is TRBV10-3, the J gene TRBJ1-4; D remains unclear. The CDR3 sequence is 12 residues long. V lost 10 bases and J 5 bases, leaving 11 bases between the germline ends. The germline V gene has CDR1 ENHRY and CDR2 SYGVKD. The CDR3 protein is CATLESNEKLFF. The CDR3 nucleotides read TGTGCCACCCTAGAATCGAATGAAAAACTGTTTTTT.

The rearrangement links TRBV7-9 to TRBJ2-5; possibly TRBD2 for D (7 bases). There are 16 residues in the CDR3. Germline V gene sequence: CDR1 SEHNR, CDR2 FQNEAQ (reference sequence). Trimming pared 5 bases from V and 1 base from J, leaving 17 bases between. DNA for the CDR3: TGTGCCAGCAGCCCTTTGGGGCGGGGGCTCCAAGAGACCCAGTACTTC. Its translation is CASSPLGRGLQETQYF.

In its sample, this clonotype was seen a few times. The rearrangement joins TRBV12-3 or TRBV12-4 to TRBJ2-6, with TRBD2 as a possible D gene (6 bases). V shed 1 base and J shed 2 bases, with 15 bases lying between them. The CDR3 is made up of 18 amino acids. The chain's CDR3 is CASSLGLGGAAGANVLTF. In DNA form, the CDR3 reads TGTGCCAGCAGTTTAGGACTAGGTGGGGCAGCTGGGGCCAACGTCCTGACTTTC.

This chain connects TRBV19 to TRBJ2-7; 7 nucleotides line up with TRBD1. CDR3 length equals 13 residues. Germline V gene sequence: CDR1 LNHDA, CDR2 SQIVND (reference sequence). The junction had 7 bases not matched to a gene; V was cut back by 4 bases and J by 7 bases. CDR3 amino acids: CASSTSGGREQYV. As DNA, the CDR3 is TGTGCCAGTAGTACATCAGGGGGACGGGAGCAGTACGTC.

This clonotype was picked up many times. This chain uses TRBV5-1 with TRBJ1-1, with TRBD1 matching over 7 bases. The ends lost 3 bases at V and 1 base at J; junction bases unmatched: 3. This CDR3 has 14 amino acids. Looked up from germline, CDR1 is SGHRS and CDR2 is YFSETQ. CDR3 in amino acids: CASSYRGKNTEAFF. In nucleotides, the CDR3 is TGCGCCAGCAGCTACAGGGGAAAGAACACTGAAGCTTTCTTT.

The chain couples TRBV4-3 to TRBJ2-3; 9 positions match TRBD1. This CDR3 is built from 18 residues. Germline V gives CDR1 LGHNA, CDR2 YSLEER. The trim removed 1 base at V and 4 bases at J, leaving 12 bases unmatched. CDR3 residues: CASSQALFTGGGPDTQYF. Written as DNA, the CDR3 is TGCGCCAGCAGCCAAGCGCTTTTTACAGGGGGCGGCCCAGATACGCAGTATTTT.

This clonotype appeared many times. The chain links TRBV12-3 or TRBV12-4 to TRBJ2-4; 7 bases are shared with TRBD1. The CDR3 is 15 residues long. The ends lost 5 bases at V and 8 bases at J; junction bases unmatched: 12. CDR3 protein: CASSPDDRVGDIQYF. CDR3 DNA sequence: TGTGCCAGCAGTCCGGATGACAGGGTGGGAGACATTCAGTACTTC.

This chain uses TRBV4-1 with TRBJ2-1; D perhaps matches TRBD1 (5 bases). CDR3 length: 16 residues. The V gene lost 4 bases and the J gene lost 3 bases, with 16 bases spanning the gap. Germline-derived CDR1 and CDR2 are MGHRA and YSYEKL. CDR3 bases: TGCGCCAGCAGCCCATGGAAGGACATCAACTACAATGAGCAGTTCTTC. This encodes CASSPWKDINYNEQFF.

The chain carries TRBV2 and TRBJ1-5; D remains unclear. The CDR3 has 15 amino acids. Trimming took off 4 bases at V and 0 bases at J, with 10 bases between the two ends. CDR1 and CDR2 from the germline V gene are SNHLY and FYNNEI. The DNA for the CDR3 is TGTGCCAGCAGTGCGGTCCTTATTAGCAATCAGCCCCAGCATTTT. Its protein is CASSAVLISNQPQHF.

This clonotype was picked up a small number of times. This chain joins TRBV6-5 and TRBJ2-1; the D is unclear. This CDR3 is 14 amino acids long. Trimming cost V 2 bases and J 0 bases, with 5 bases left between them. Germline CDR1 is MNHEY and CDR2 is SVGAGI. Written as DNA, the CDR3 is TGTGCCAGCAGTTACCTAAGCTCCTACAATGAGCAGTTCTTC. It yields the protein CASSYLSSYNEQFF.

This clonotype came up a few times. The rearrangement joins TRBV12-3 or TRBV12-4 to TRBJ2-2; D possibly matches TRBD1 or TRBD2 (6 bases each). The CDR3 is 14 amino acids. Deletions cut 1 base from V and 7 bases from J, with 10 bases between. CDR3 sequence reads: CASSLVGGLGELFF. DNA of the CDR3: TGTGCCAGCAGTTTAGTTGGGGGGCTCGGGGAGCTGTTTTTT.

In its sample, this clonotype was seen a few times. This rearrangement joins TRBV7-6 to TRBJ2-5; perhaps TRBD1 as D (6 bases). The CDR3 covers 14 residues. V lost 6 bases, J lost 1 base, and 12 bases lay in between. Germline assignment: CDR1 SGHVS and CDR2 FNYEAQ. The CDR3 DNA reads as TGTGCCAGCAGTTCCCGGGACATCCAAGAGACCCAGTACTTC. Its protein product is CASSSRDIQETQYF.

Turning to this clonotype: Just one base apart from a much larger clone, this may be a read error. This rearrangement joins TRBV4-1 to TRBJ1-5; D is perhaps TRBD1 (6 bases). The germline CDR1 and CDR2 sequences are MGHRA and YSYEKL. The CDR3 extends over 16 amino acids. Here the CDR3 DNA reads TGCGCCAACAGCCTCGAAATCGGGACACCGCGCCAGCCCCAGCATTTT. It is translated as CANSLEIGTPRQPQHF.

In this sample, this clonotype turned up many times. The chain combines TRBV3-1 with TRBJ2-1, with unresolved D. CDR3 size: 14 residues. Trimming stripped 4 bases from V and 8 bases from J, with 15 bases between. In germline, CDR1 is LGHDT, CDR2 YNNKEL (reference sequence). The CDR3: CASSLMGDAYEQFF. In nucleotides, the CDR3 is TGTGCCAGCAGCCTTATGGGCGACGCGTATGAGCAGTTCTTC.

This clonotype was seen a handful of times. The V call is TRBV6-1, the J call TRBJ1-2; D possibly corresponds to TRBD1 (6 bases). The CDR3 consists of 14 residues. CDR1 and CDR2 (germline): MNHNS, SASEGT. Trimming stripped 5 bases from V and 4 bases from J, with 14 bases between. CDR3 residues: CASSPSSRGYGYTF. In nucleotides, the CDR3 is TGTGCCAGCAGTCCCTCCTCCAGGGGCTATGGCTACACCTTC.

The CDR3 here is CASSLTALTPAKNIQYF. CDR3 DNA sequence: TGTGCCAGCAGCTTAACGGCGCTTACTCCTGCCAAAAACATTCAGTACTTC. This chain connects TRBV11-2 to TRBJ2-4; no reliable D call. The germline CDR1 and CDR2 sequences are SGHAT and FQNNGV. The CDR3 spans 17 residues. V was pared by 2 bases and J by 1 base, with 15 bases between. The whole variable domain, filled in from reference TRBV11-2 and TRBJ2-4, reads EAGVAQSPRYKIIEKRQSVAFWCNPISGHATLYWYQQILGQGPKLLIQFQNNGVVDDSQLPKDRFSAERLKGVDSTLKIQPAKLEDSAVYLCASSLTALTPAKNIQYFGAGTRLSVL.